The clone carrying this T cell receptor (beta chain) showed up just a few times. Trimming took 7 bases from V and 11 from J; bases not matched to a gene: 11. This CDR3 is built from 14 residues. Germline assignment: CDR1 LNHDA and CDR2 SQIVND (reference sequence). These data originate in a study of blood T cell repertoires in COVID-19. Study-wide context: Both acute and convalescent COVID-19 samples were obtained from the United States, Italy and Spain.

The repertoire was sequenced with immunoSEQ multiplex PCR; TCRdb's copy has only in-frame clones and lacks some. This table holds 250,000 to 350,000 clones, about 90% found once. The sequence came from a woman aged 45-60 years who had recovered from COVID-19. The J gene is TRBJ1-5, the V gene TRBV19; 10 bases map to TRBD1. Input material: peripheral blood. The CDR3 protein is CASTQGDRGTSQHF. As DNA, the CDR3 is TGTGCCAGTACCCAGGGGGACAGGGGTACGTCCCAGCATTTT.